These T cell receptor beta chains were read from a single sample in a study of regulatory T cells in long-lasting Graves disease. One entry per CDR3 protein results from TCRdb running MiXCR on the multiplex PCR reads. The sample includes fewer than 400,000 distinct CDR3 sequences, around 20% of them seen just once. Here the sequenced sample was peripheral blood mononuclear cells (PBMCs), taken when the disease was refractory, from a patient treated with antithyroid drugs. The source of these receptors is a female donor with Graves disease. The CDR3 runs from the conserved cysteine through the conserved F or W. D genes are given only for firm matches. Expanded clones are given a class, and other clones once, few, many or no size at all.

d_call: TRBD1
v_call: TRBV6-1
j_call: TRBJ1-1
clone_size: few
cdr3_aa: CASSPLPGQGYTEAFF
cdr3_nt: TGTGCCAGCAGTCCCCTACCGGGACAGGGTTACACTGAAGCTTTCTTT

d_call: NA
v_call: TRBV3-1
j_call: TRBJ1-5
clone_size: many
cdr3_aa: CASSQAPDSNQPQHF
cdr3_nt: TGTGCCAGCAGCCAGGCCCCTGATAGCAATCAGCCCCAGCATTTT

d_call: NA
v_call: TRBV2
j_call: TRBJ1-1
clone_size: many
cdr3_aa: CASSEAPPPEAFF
cdr3_nt: TGTGCCAGCAGTGAAGCGCCTCCCCCTGAAGCTTTCTTT

d_call: NA
v_call: TRBV10-3
j_call: TRBJ2-7
clone_size: NA
cdr3_aa: CAISGPPLGGAGNEQYF
cdr3_nt: TGTGCCATCAGTGGACCTCCTTTGGGGGGGGCGGGGAACGAGCAGTACTTC

d_call: NA
v_call: TRBV5-5
j_call: TRBJ1-6
clone_size: many
cdr3_aa: CASSLEGQGRSPLHF
cdr3_nt: TGTGCCAGCAGCTTGGAAGGGCAGGGAAGGTCACCCCTCCACTTT

d_call: NA
v_call: TRBV28
j_call: TRBJ2-5
clone_size: many
cdr3_aa: CASSSNLWREQETQYF
cdr3_nt: TGTGCCAGCAGTTCCAACCTCTGGCGGGAACAAGAGACCCAGTACTTC

d_call: NA
v_call: TRBV3-1
j_call: TRBJ2-7
clone_size: NA
cdr3_aa: CASSQDPGILQKRAWEQYF
cdr3_nt: TGTGCCAGCAGCCAAGATCCGGGAATTTTGCAGAAGAGGGCTTGGGAGCAGTACTTC

d_call: TRBD1
v_call: TRBV12-3/TRBV12-4
j_call: TRBJ2-3
clone_size: NA
cdr3_aa: CASSLGQIKDTQYF
cdr3_nt: TGTGCCAGCAGTTTGGGACAGATTAAGGATACGCAGTATTTT

d_call: NA
v_call: TRBV7-2
j_call: TRBJ1-2
clone_size: few
cdr3_aa: CASSLFARGVANYGYTF
cdr3_nt: TGTGCCAGCAGCTTATTCGCCAGGGGAGTAGCTAACTATGGCTACACCTTC

d_call: NA
v_call: TRBV30
j_call: TRBJ1-2
clone_size: many
cdr3_aa: CAWSVSGIYGYTF
cdr3_nt: TGTGCCTGGAGTGTGTCAGGAATCTATGGCTACACCTTC

d_call: NA
v_call: TRBV7-9
j_call: TRBJ1-5
clone_size: many
cdr3_aa: CASSLGGANQPQHF
cdr3_nt: TGTGCCAGCAGTTTGGGGGGCGCAAATCAGCCCCAGCATTTT

d_call: TRBD2
v_call: TRBV29-1
j_call: TRBJ2-7
clone_size: NA
cdr3_aa: CSVEIPAVGGRDEQYF
cdr3_nt: TGCAGCGTTGAGATCCCCGCGGTCGGCGGGAGGGACGAGCAGTACTTC

d_call: NA
v_call: TRBV6-5
j_call: TRBJ1-4
clone_size: many
cdr3_aa: CASSYSGGLGEKLFF
cdr3_nt: TGTGCCAGCAGTTACAGCGGGGGATTGGGGGAAAAACTGTTTTTT

d_call: NA
v_call: TRBV18
j_call: TRBJ1-1
clone_size: many
cdr3_aa: CASSEDLNTEAFF
cdr3_nt: TGTGCCAGCTCTGAGGATCTGAACACTGAAGCTTTCTTT

d_call: NA
v_call: TRBV28
j_call: TRBJ2-5
clone_size: many
cdr3_aa: CASSSEARLATQYF
cdr3_nt: TGTGCCAGCAGTTCCGAGGCTAGGTTGGCGACCCAGTACTTC

d_call: NA
v_call: TRBV19
j_call: TRBJ2-5
clone_size: NA
cdr3_aa: CASNHQGIRETQYF
cdr3_nt: TGTGCCAGTAACCACCAGGGTATTCGGGAGACCCAGTACTTC

d_call: TRBD2
v_call: TRBV11-2
j_call: TRBJ2-7
clone_size: many
cdr3_aa: CVAGEYYEQYF
cdr3_nt: TGTGTTGCGGGGGAGTACTACGAGCAGTACTTC

d_call: NA
v_call: TRBV6-1
j_call: TRBJ1-2
clone_size: NA
cdr3_aa: CASTQPGQGASYGYTF
cdr3_nt: TGTGCCAGCACCCAACCGGGGCAGGGAGCAAGCTATGGCTACACCTTC

d_call: TRBD1
v_call: TRBV6-1
j_call: TRBJ1-2
clone_size: many
cdr3_aa: CASSAQDRGPYGYTF
cdr3_nt: TGTGCCAGCAGTGCCCAGGACAGGGGACCCTATGGCTACACCTTC

d_call: NA
v_call: TRBV20-1
j_call: TRBJ2-3
clone_size: NA
cdr3_aa: CSAVGSDTQYF
cdr3_nt: TGCAGTGCCGTAGGCTCAGATACGCAGTATTTT

d_call: TRBD2
v_call: TRBV6-1
j_call: TRBJ2-5
clone_size: many
cdr3_aa: CASSVGLAQETQYF
cdr3_nt: TGTGCCAGCAGTGTGGGACTAGCGCAAGAGACCCAGTACTTC

d_call: NA
v_call: TRBV30
j_call: TRBJ2-7
clone_size: many
cdr3_aa: CAWSVGHASYEQYF
cdr3_nt: TGTGCCTGGAGTGTCGGACACGCGTCCTACGAGCAGTACTTC

d_call: NA
v_call: TRBV10-3
j_call: TRBJ2-3
clone_size: NA
cdr3_aa: CAISEVATTDTQYF
cdr3_nt: TGTGCCATCAGTGAAGTAGCAACCACAGATACGCAGTATTTT

d_call: TRBD1
v_call: TRBV7-6
j_call: TRBJ1-1
clone_size: NA
cdr3_aa: CASSLAEGQLNTEAFF
cdr3_nt: TGTGCCAGCAGCTTAGCGGAGGGACAGTTGAACACTGAAGCTTTCTTT

d_call: TRBD2
v_call: TRBV28
j_call: TRBJ2-5
clone_size: many
cdr3_aa: CASSPGTSVQETQYF
cdr3_nt: TGTGCCAGCAGCCCCGGGACTAGCGTCCAAGAGACCCAGTACTTC

d_call: NA
v_call: TRBV7-2
j_call: TRBJ2-2
clone_size: NA
cdr3_aa: CASSLGSRTGELFF
cdr3_nt: TGTGCCAGCAGCTTAGGGTCACGCACCGGGGAGCTGTTTTTT

d_call: TRBD1
v_call: TRBV4-1
j_call: TRBJ1-1
clone_size: NA
cdr3_aa: CASSRGQGASNTEAFF
cdr3_nt: TGCGCCAGCAGCCGAGGACAGGGGGCATCGAACACTGAAGCTTTCTTT

d_call: NA
v_call: TRBV4-1
j_call: TRBJ1-5
clone_size: NA
cdr3_aa: CASSQDGGVDQPQHF
cdr3_nt: TGCGCCAGCAGCCAAGATGGGGGGGTGGATCAGCCCCAGCATTTT

d_call: TRBD1
v_call: TRBV28
j_call: TRBJ1-2
clone_size: many
cdr3_aa: CASSLPGTGRVGYTF
cdr3_nt: TGTGCCAGCAGTTTGCCCGGGACAGGGAGAGTGGGCTACACCTTC

d_call: NA
v_call: TRBV29-1
j_call: TRBJ2-2
clone_size: few
cdr3_aa: CSAGARGELFF
cdr3_nt: TGCAGCGCGGGGGCTCGCGGGGAGCTGTTTTTT

d_call: NA
v_call: TRBV10-3
j_call: TRBJ1-1
clone_size: NA
cdr3_aa: CAISESQGWNTEAFF
cdr3_nt: TGTGCCATCAGTGAGAGTCAGGGATGGAACACTGAAGCTTTCTTT

d_call: TRBD1
v_call: TRBV24-1
j_call: TRBJ2-5
clone_size: many
cdr3_aa: CATSETGTGGRKTQYF
cdr3_nt: TGTGCCACCAGTGAAACCGGGACAGGGGGCAGAAAGACCCAGTACTTC

d_call: TRBD1
v_call: TRBV25-1
j_call: TRBJ2-7
clone_size: few
cdr3_aa: CASSGWDRGSHEQYF
cdr3_nt: TGTGCCAGCAGTGGTTGGGACAGGGGGTCCCACGAGCAGTACTTC

d_call: TRBD1
v_call: TRBV5-1
j_call: TRBJ2-2
clone_size: NA
cdr3_aa: CASSVDRPTGELFF
cdr3_nt: TGCGCCAGCAGCGTGGACAGGCCCACCGGGGAGCTGTTTTTT

d_call: NA
v_call: TRBV19
j_call: TRBJ1-5
clone_size: NA
cdr3_aa: CASSTKAGNNQPQHF
cdr3_nt: TGTGCCAGTAGTACCAAGGCCGGGAACAATCAGCCCCAGCATTTT

d_call: NA
v_call: TRBV9
j_call: TRBJ2-1
clone_size: NA
cdr3_aa: CASSVFPGPNNEQFF
cdr3_nt: TGTGCCAGCAGCGTATTCCCCGGACCCAACAATGAGCAGTTCTTC

d_call: NA
v_call: TRBV6-1
j_call: TRBJ2-4
clone_size: many
cdr3_aa: CASNPGRPNIQYF
cdr3_nt: TGTGCCAGCAACCCAGGGAGGCCAAACATTCAGTACTTC

d_call: NA
v_call: TRBV3-1
j_call: TRBJ1-1
clone_size: few
cdr3_aa: CASSQAAGLNTEAFF
cdr3_nt: TGTGCCAGCAGCCAAGCTGCCGGTTTGAACACTGAAGCTTTCTTT

d_call: NA
v_call: TRBV27
j_call: TRBJ1-4
clone_size: few
cdr3_aa: CASSPTPTGKSEKLFF
cdr3_nt: TGTGCCAGCAGTCCCACCCCGACAGGAAAGAGTGAAAAACTGTTTTTT

d_call: TRBD2
v_call: TRBV30
j_call: TRBJ2-1
clone_size: NA
cdr3_aa: CAWSQRYPRAGGQNEQFF
cdr3_nt: TGTGCCTGGAGTCAAAGATACCCTCGAGCGGGGGGGCAGAATGAGCAGTTCTTC